This TCR beta chain was obtained from a study of T cell repertoires in cytomegalovirus infection. Study-level results: HLA-C-restricted CMV-specific TCR beta clonotypes were dominant in the ex vivo response.

A word on this clonotype: What it recognizes is unknown.

TCRdb passed the reads through MiXCR, listing each CDR3 protein once. The table includes approximately 120,000 distinct CDR3 sequences, approximately 28% detected once. V was pared by 2 bases and J by 2 bases, with 7 bases between. In germline, CDR1 is SNHLY, CDR2 FYNNEI. This CDR3 has 13 amino acids. The input for sequencing was CD8+ T cells from cultured PBMCs, taken from culture after CMV antigen stimulation. This chain uses TRBV2 with TRBJ2-7; no clear D. This receptor was taken from a human donor in good health (CMV status not recorded). Some clones in this sample may be carry-over from other donors' samples. The CDR3 here is CASSERATYEQYF. The CDR3, as DNA: TGTGCCAGCAGTGAACGGGCGACCTACGAGCAGTACTTC.